This T cell receptor (beta chain) is from a study of T cells in Graves' hyperthyroidism and ophthalmopathy. Amplified TCR beta CDR3 regions derived from RNA transcripts. The HTBI primer set was used in a first-round RT-PCR of the TCR CDR3. TCRdb redid the calling of the multiplex PCR reads with MiXCR, one entry per CDR3 protein. The data show some 580,000 distinct CDR3 sequences, around 16% seen once. Germline CDR1 is SGHDN and CDR2 is FVKESK. V was shortened by 2 bases and J by 4 bases, with 8 bases between the two germline ends. The CDR3 has 13 amino acids. This clonotype was recorded at least ten times.

The sample consisted of blood. The rearrangement uses TRBV14 and TRBJ1-1, with D tentatively TRBD1 (6 bases). The clonotype was recovered from a woman aged 40 to 49 with Graves' ophthalmopathy. The CDR3 DNA sequence: TGTGCCAGCAGCCAATCGGGGGCCACTGAAGCTTTCTTT. Residues: CASSQSGATEAFF.